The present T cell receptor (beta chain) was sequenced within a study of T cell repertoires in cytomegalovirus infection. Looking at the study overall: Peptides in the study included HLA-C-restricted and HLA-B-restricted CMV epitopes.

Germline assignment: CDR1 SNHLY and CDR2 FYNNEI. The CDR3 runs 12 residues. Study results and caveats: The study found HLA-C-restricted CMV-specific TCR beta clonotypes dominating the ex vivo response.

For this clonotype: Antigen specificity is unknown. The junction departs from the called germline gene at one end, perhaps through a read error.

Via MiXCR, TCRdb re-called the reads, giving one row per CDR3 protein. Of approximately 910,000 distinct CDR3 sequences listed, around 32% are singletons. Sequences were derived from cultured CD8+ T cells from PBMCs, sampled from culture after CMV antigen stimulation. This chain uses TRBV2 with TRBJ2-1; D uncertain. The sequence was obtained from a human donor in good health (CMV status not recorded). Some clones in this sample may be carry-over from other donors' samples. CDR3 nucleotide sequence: TGTGCCAGTTACGGCTCCTACAATGATCAGTTCTTC. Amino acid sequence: CASYGSYNDQFF. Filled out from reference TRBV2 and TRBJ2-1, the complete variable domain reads EPEVTQTPSHQVTQMGQEVILRCVPISNHLYFYWYRQILGQKVEFLVSFYNNEISEKSEIFDDQFSVERPDGSNFTLKIRSTKLEDSAMYFCASYGSYNDQFFGPGTRLTVL.